A single sample is the source of the 29 T cell receptor beta chains below, sequenced in a study of long-term antiretroviral therapy in people with HIV. The libraries were made with immunoSEQ v3.0 at survey level. Sequencing was performed with immunoSEQ multiplex PCR; in TCRdb, only in-frame clones are kept and a portion is missing. The table records over 9,500 clones, over 70% of them present only once. The input for sequencing was unsorted PBMCs, taken 1.8 years before starting antiretroviral therapy. Receptors were obtained from a man between 40 and 49 years old with HIV.

The rearrangement uses TRBV7-3 and TRBJ2-3, with TRBD1 identical over 9 bases. This CDR3 has 16 residues. Trimming cost V 2 bases and J 1 base; bases outside gene matches: 4. Germline V gene data show CDR1 as SGHTA and CDR2 as FQGTGA. CDR3 loop: CASSLGGQGGTDTQYF. The CDR3 bases are TGTGCCAGCAGCTTAGGGGGACAGGGAGGCACAGATACGCAGTATTTT.

The V and J genes are TRBV2 and TRBJ2-5; perhaps TRBD1 as D (7 bases). CDR3 length: 15 residues. Germline V CDR1 and CDR2: SNHLY, FYNNEI. Trimming cost V 2 bases and J 7 bases, with 17 bases left between them. This CDR3 reads CASSERGAGGGTQYF. As DNA, the CDR3 is TGTGCCAGCAGTGAACGAGGGGCAGGGGGAGGGACCCAGTACTTC.

The V call is TRBV19, the J call TRBJ2-1; 13 bases are a match to TRBD2. The CDR3 totals 16 residues. CDR1 is LNHDA, CDR2 SQIVND, per germline (reference sequence). J gave up 0 bases and V 6 bases, and 2 bases lay outside the gene matches. The CDR3 DNA sequence: TGTGCCAGTAGCCGGACTAGCGGGAGCTCCTACAATGAGCAGTTCTTC. This sequence encodes CASSRTSGSSYNEQFF. Full variable domain (remainder filled in from reference TRBV19 and TRBJ2-1): DGGITQSPKYLFRKEGQNVTLSCEQNLNHDAMYWYRQDPGQGLRLIYYSQIVNDFQKGDIAEGYSVSREKKESFPLTVTSAQKNPTAFYLCASSRTSGSSYNEQFFGPGTRLTVL.

This chain uses TRBV25-1 with TRBJ2-1; 7 positions match TRBD1. J lost 10 bases, V lost 1 base, and 7 bases had no gene match. This CDR3 has 14 amino acids. Germline CDR1 and CDR2: MGHDK and SYGVNS. The chain's CDR3 is CASSESQLGGEQFF. CDR3 sequence (DNA): TGTGCCAGCAGTGAATCCCAACTAGGGGGCGAGCAGTTCTTC.

The chain employs TRBV7-2 and TRBJ2-7, with 9 bases fitting TRBD2. The CDR3 contains 14 residues. Germline V gene data show CDR1 as SGHTA and CDR2 as FQGNSA. Trimming cost V 4 bases and J 4 bases; bases outside gene matches: 5. Here the CDR3 DNA reads TGTGCCAGCAGCTCCCGACTAGCGGCTTACGAGCAGTACTTC. It translates to CASSSRLAAYEQYF.

This sequence joins TRBV12-5 and TRBJ2-7; TRBD1 might be the D (5 bases). This CDR3 spans 12 amino acids. Germline CDR1 is LGHNT and CDR2 is FRNRAP. V was shortened by 6 bases and J by 3 bases, with 9 bases between the two germline ends. CDR3 bases: TGTGCTAGTGGCCAGACAGACTACGAGCAGTACTTC. It encodes CASGQTDYEQYF.

This chain connects TRBV30 to TRBJ2-7, with a tentative D call TRBD1 (5 bases). CDR3 length: 12 amino acids. Germline CDR1 reads GTSNPN; CDR2 reads SVGIG (reference sequence). V was cut by 7 bases and J by 2 bases, with 12 bases left in between. The CDR3 sequence is CAYDSLTYEQYF. The CDR3 DNA reads TGTGCCTACGACAGCCTTACCTACGAGCAGTACTTC.

J is TRBJ1-5 and V is TRBV7-2, with D perhaps matching TRBD1 (6 bases). V gave up 6 bases and J gave up 5 bases, with 14 bases separating them. This CDR3 spans 14 amino acids. Germline loops: CDR1 SGHTA, CDR2 FQGNSA. The chain's CDR3 is CASRLGGTHQPQHF. In DNA form, the CDR3 reads TGTGCCAGCAGACTAGGGGGGACCCATCAGCCCCAGCATTTT.

V usage is TRBV11-3 and J usage is TRBJ2-1, with TRBD2 matching over 8 bases. Germline values: CDR1 SGHNT, CDR2 YENEEA. The J segment lost 4 bases and the V segment lost 1 base, leaving 9 bases of the junction unmatched. The CDR3 covers 17 residues. CDR3 sequence reads: CASSLGSIAGSYNEQFF. CDR3 DNA: TGTGCCAGCAGCTTAGGGTCGATAGCGGGGAGTTACAATGAGCAGTTCTTC.

This clone is medium-sized. The chain carries TRBV5-6 and TRBJ2-7, with 8 positions matching TRBD1. From germline, CDR1 is SGHDT and CDR2 YYEEEE. V dropped 3 bases and J dropped 2; count of bases not matched to a gene: 10. CDR3 length: 16 amino acids. The CDR3 nucleotides are TGTGCCAGCAGCTCCAGACAGGGGTCTTCCCCCTACGAGCAGTACTTC. This codes for CASSSRQGSSPYEQYF. Looking up the rest from reference TRBV5-6 and TRBJ2-7 gives the full variable domain: DAGVTQSPTHLIKTRGQQVTLRCSPKSGHDTVSWYQQALGQGPQFIFQYYEEEERQRGNFPDRFSGHQFPNYSSELNVNALLLGDSALYLCASSSRQGSSPYEQYFGPGTRLTVT.

CDR3 DNA sequence: TGTGCCAGCAGCCGGACTTGGGAGAACACTGAAGCTTTCTTT. Its protein product is CASSRTWENTEAFF. J is TRBJ1-1 and V is TRBV7-8; no firm D call. The V gene's germline CDR1 is SGHVS and CDR2 FQNEAQ. The CDR3 loop spans 14 amino acids. Trimming took off 5 bases at V and 1 base at J, with 11 bases between the two ends.

The J gene is TRBJ1-6, the V gene TRBV9; D uncertain. CDR3 size: 13 residues. The germline CDR1 and CDR2 sequences are SGDLS and YYNGEE. V was clipped by 4 bases and J by 15 bases, with 17 bases between them. CDR3 nucleotides: TGTGCCAGCAGCCCACGACCCCTGGAAGTCCTCCACTTT. Translation gives CASSPRPLEVLHF.

The chain joins TRBV10-3 to TRBJ1-5; tentative D call: TRBD1 (5 bases). The V gene's germline CDR1 is ENHRY and CDR2 SYGVKD. The V gene lost 9 bases and the J gene lost 0 bases, with 15 bases spanning the gap. This CDR3 spans 15 amino acids. The CDR3 DNA sequence: TGTGCCATAAGGGACGGAGGGGATAGCAATCAGCCCCAGCATTTT. Translation gives CAIRDGGDSNQPQHF.

This sequence joins TRBV11-2 and TRBJ2-7; D is unresolved. Trimming left V 3 bases short and J 0 bases short, with 6 bases between. Germline values: CDR1 SGHAT, CDR2 FQNNGV. The CDR3 has 13 residues. CDR3 sequence: CASSFAFSYEQYF. The CDR3 DNA is TGTGCCAGCAGCTTCGCCTTCTCCTACGAGCAGTACTTC.

By sample fraction, this clone is medium-sized. The chain joins TRBV7-9 to TRBJ2-5; D is undetermined. The V and J ends lost 8 bases and 3 bases respectively, with 22 bases between them. The germline V gene encodes CDR1 SEHNR and CDR2 FQNEAQ (reference sequence). The CDR3 has 16 amino acids. CDR3 DNA: TGTGCCAGCTCCCCTCCCCTGGATTTGGGGAAAGAGACCCAGTACTTC. Translated, it gives CASSPPLDLGKETQYF.

In its sample, this clone is large. The chain joins TRBV5-1 to TRBJ2-2; D possibly corresponds to TRBD2 (5 bases). This CDR3 contains 15 residues. CDR1 and CDR2 (germline): SGHRS, YFSETQ. V was pared by 3 bases and J by 5 bases, with 14 bases between. CDR3 in DNA: TGCGCCAGCAGCTCCGGACCGGGGTCTACCGGGGAGCTGTTTTTT. As protein: CASSSGPGSTGELFF.

V and J are TRBV18 and TRBJ2-7; D is ambiguous. Germline V gives CDR1 KGHSH, CDR2 LQKENI. The CDR3 is 13 amino acids. The ends were cut back, 5 bases at V and 5 bases at J, with 13 bases in the middle. The CDR3 sequence: CASSSSDGNEQYF. The CDR3, as DNA: TGTGCCAGCTCAAGTTCGGATGGGAACGAGCAGTACTTC.

The chain has TRBV6-5 and TRBJ2-1; 12 nucleotides agree with TRBD2. The germline gives CDR1 MNHEY, CDR2 SVGAGI. V was pared by 7 bases and J by 6 bases, with 7 bases of the junction left unmatched. The CDR3 spans 15 residues. This CDR3 is CASTKTSGGLNEQFF. As DNA, the CDR3 is TGTGCCAGCACCAAAACTAGCGGGGGGCTCAATGAGCAGTTCTTC.

In this sample, this clone turned up a few times. This chain uses TRBV7-8 with TRBJ2-6; a weak D match, TRBD1 (5 bases). V lost 4 bases and J 1 base, leaving 8 bases between the germline ends. The germline gives CDR1 SGHVS, CDR2 FQNEAQ. CDR3 length: 15 amino acids. CDR3 sequence reads: CASSSQESGANVLTF. The CDR3 DNA sequence: TGTGCCAGCAGCTCACAGGAGTCTGGGGCCAACGTCCTGACTTTC.

As DNA, the CDR3 is TGCGCCAGCAGTCCGGCAGGGGGCGAGGGTATGGCTGGAAACACCATATATTTT. Protein product: CASSPAGGEGMAGNTIYF. The chain links TRBV23-1 to TRBJ1-3; 8 bases map to TRBD1. TRBV23-1 is classed as an ORF, of uncertain function. The CDR3 sequence is 18 residues long. V was clipped by 4 bases and J by 2 bases; unmatched bases: 13.

V usage is TRBV5-6 and J usage is TRBJ2-3; D unclear. This CDR3 spans 11 amino acids. V lost 2 bases and J 3 bases, leaving 1 base between the germline ends. Germline V gene lookup returns CDR1 SGHDT and CDR2 YYEEEE. CDR3 coding DNA: TGTGCCAGCAGCTTAACAGATACGCAGTATTTT. It translates to CASSLTDTQYF.

The rearrangement joins TRBV5-6 to TRBJ1-5, with D perhaps matching TRBD1 (6 bases). The CDR3 consists of 13 residues. V lost 4 bases to trimming and J lost 5 bases, with 10 bases between them. Per the germline V gene, CDR1 is SGHDT and CDR2 is YYEEEE. CDR3 sequence (DNA): TGTGCCAGCAGCATGGACAGAGATCAGCCCCAGCATTTT. It yields the protein CASSMDRDQPQHF.

This chain joins TRBV2 and TRBJ1-1; 7 positions agree with TRBD1. The germline gives CDR1 SNHLY, CDR2 FYNNEI. This CDR3 has 13 residues. J gave up 9 bases and V 5 bases, and 9 bases lay outside the gene matches. CDR3 sequence reads: CASSPDREDKAFF. The CDR3 DNA follows: TGTGCCAGCAGTCCCGACAGGGAGGACAAAGCTTTCTTT.

This clone showed up just once. The rearrangement uses TRBV6-1 and TRBJ1-3; 10 nucleotides agree with TRBD1. Trimming cost V 10 bases and J 2 bases; bases outside gene matches: 2. The CDR3 consists of 13 residues. Germline-derived CDR1 and CDR2 are MNHNS and SASEGT. Written as DNA, the CDR3 is TGTGCCATGGGACAGGGGACTGGAAACACCATATATTTT. Translation gives CAMGQGTGNTIYF.

The chain uses TRBV13 and TRBJ2-7; D may be TRBD1 (5 bases). The CDR3 covers 15 residues. Between the trimmed V and J ends, which lost 5 bases and 0 bases, there was a span of 14 bases. Looked up from germline, CDR1 is PRHDT and CDR2 is FYEKMQ (reference sequence). The CDR3 here is CASSPLTGNSYEQYF. The DNA for the CDR3 is TGTGCCAGCAGCCCATTAACAGGAAACTCCTACGAGCAGTACTTC.

The rearrangement links TRBV19 to TRBJ1-1; TRBD1 aligns across 8 bases. Germline V gives CDR1 LNHDA, CDR2 SQIVND (reference sequence). This CDR3 contains 13 residues. V lost 7 bases to trimming and J lost 7 bases; unmatched junction nucleotides: 8. For the CDR3, the DNA is TGTGCCAGTAAAACAGGGGGAGTGGGTGAAGCTTTCTTT. Protein: CASKTGGVGEAFF.

The chain employs TRBV6-5 and TRBJ2-1; 11 nucleotides match TRBD2. The CDR3 is 15 residues long. J lost 6 bases, V lost 0 bases, and 1 base had no gene match. The germline gives CDR1 MNHEY, CDR2 SVGAGI. The CDR3 reads CASSYSSGGANEQFF. CDR3 nucleotide sequence: TGTGCCAGCAGTTACTCTAGCGGGGGGGCCAATGAGCAGTTCTTC.

The gene calls are TRBV30 and TRBJ1-6; tentatively, D is TRBD1 (5 bases). With 0 bases removed from V and 0 bases from J, the gap between germline ends came to 12 bases. This CDR3 contains 17 residues. Germline assignment: CDR1 GTSNPN and CDR2 SVGIG (reference sequence). This CDR3 reads CAWSVPGGSSYNSPLHF. As DNA, the CDR3 is TGTGCCTGGAGTGTACCGGGGGGGAGCTCCTATAATTCACCCCTCCACTTT.

This rearrangement joins TRBV15 to TRBJ2-7; perhaps TRBD1 as D (7 bases). Germline lookup yields CDR1 LNHNV and CDR2 YYDKDF (reference sequence). Trimming shortened V by 5 bases and J by 3 bases, and 23 bases separated the two germline ends. The CDR3 totals 17 residues. The DNA of the CDR3 is TGTGCCACCAGCGATATCGGGGGTGCTCAGGGGGACTACGAGCAGTACTTC. It is translated as CATSDIGGAQGDYEQYF.